The 28 T cell receptor beta chains reported below all come from one sample, sequenced in a study of shared clonotypes between healthy human individuals. Profiling relied on immunoSEQ multiplex PCR, and the TCRdb table lists in-frame clones only, not all of them. Of around 2,000,000 clones listed, roughly 94% are singletons. Sequenced material: naive CD4+ T cells sorted from blood. Specified subset: CD45RA+ positively selected. The source of these receptors is a man in his late teens or twenties in good health.

This chain links TRBV7-2 with TRBJ1-1, with D unclear. Trimming took off 4 bases at V and 1 base at J, with 10 bases between the two ends. Germline lookup yields CDR1 SGHTA and CDR2 FQGNSA. The CDR3 length is 14 residues. CDR3 sequence (DNA): TGTGCCAGCAGCTGGGGAGTCCAGAACACTGAAGCTTTCTTT. Protein product: CASSWGVQNTEAFF.

The chain employs TRBV7-9 and TRBJ2-1; D gene uncertain. Looked up from germline, CDR1 is SEHNR and CDR2 is FQNEAQ (reference sequence). V shed 5 bases and J shed 7 bases, with 18 bases lying between them. The CDR3 has 15 residues. CDR3 protein: CASSLRKTNTNEQFF. The CDR3 region has the DNA TGTGCCAGCAGCCTTCGGAAAACCAACACGAATGAGCAGTTCTTC.

The chain uses TRBV7-2 and TRBJ2-2; D ambiguous. Germline values: CDR1 SGHTA, CDR2 FQGNSA. Between the trimmed V and J ends, which lost 5 bases and 7 bases, there was a span of 5 bases. The CDR3 has 11 residues. CDR3 sequence (DNA): TGTGCCAGCAGCCAGGTCGGGGAGCTGTTTTTT. Protein sequence: CASSQVGELFF.

V gene TRBV25-1 combines with J gene TRBJ1-4; D gene unclear. The length of the CDR3 is 12 residues. The V end was cut by 3 bases, the J end by 7 bases, with 6 bases between. Germline lookup yields CDR1 MGHDK and CDR2 SYGVNS. CDR3 residues: CASSDVTEKLFF. The CDR3 nucleotides read TGTGCCAGCAGTGATGTGACTGAAAAACTGTTTTTT.

CDR3 amino acids: CASSLTRQVLETQYF. In nucleotides, the CDR3 is TGTGCCAGCAGCCTCACTAGACAGGTCCTGGAGACCCAGTACTTC. The chain employs TRBV2 and TRBJ2-5; perhaps TRBD1 as D (6 bases). Trimming left V 6 bases short and J 5 bases short, with 19 bases between. This CDR3 contains 15 residues. CDR1 and CDR2 (germline): SNHLY, FYNNEI.

The chain combines TRBV28 with TRBJ2-7; 10 bases match TRBD1. V trimming: 3 bases; J trimming: 4 bases; junction bases outside the gene matches: 6. CDR1 and CDR2 (germline): MDHEN, SYDVKM. The CDR3 is made up of 15 amino acids. The CDR3 DNA follows: TGTGCCAGCAGTTTCCTCGGGACAGGGGAATACGAGCAGTACTTC. Its translation is CASSFLGTGEYEQYF.

The sample holds many counts of this clone. The chain has TRBV11-2 and TRBJ2-5, with 11 bases fitting TRBD1. V gave up 0 bases and J gave up 4 bases; unmatched junction bases: 1. Germline lookup yields CDR1 SGHAT and CDR2 FQNNGV. The CDR3 sequence is 15 residues long. CDR3 protein: CASSLDGTGGETQYF. CDR3 DNA: TGTGCCAGCAGCTTAGATGGGACAGGGGGAGAGACCCAGTACTTC.

The chain carries TRBV7-9 and TRBJ2-1, with a tentative D call TRBD2 (5 bases). The V and J ends lost 7 bases and 0 bases respectively, with 13 bases between them. The CDR3 has 15 amino acids. Germline V gene lookup returns CDR1 SEHNR and CDR2 FQNEAQ (reference sequence). CDR3 loop: CASTSPGNSYNEQFF. DNA for the CDR3: TGTGCCAGCACGTCCCCGGGGAACTCCTACAATGAGCAGTTCTTC.

V gene TRBV11-2 combines with J gene TRBJ2-5; possible D gene TRBD1, 6 bases. V lost 0 bases and J lost 3, with 11 bases in between. The CDR3 is made up of 15 amino acids. Germline V gene sequence: CDR1 SGHAT, CDR2 FQNNGV. CDR3 nucleotides: TGTGCCAGCAGCTTAGAGGGGGACAAAGAAGAGACCCAGTACTTC. Protein: CASSLEGDKEETQYF.

This clone appeared once. The chain links TRBV11-2 to TRBJ2-7; no clear D gene. The CDR3 loop spans 14 amino acids. V was cut by 6 bases and J by 0 bases, with 12 bases left in between. The V gene's germline CDR1 is SGHAT and CDR2 FQNNGV. The chain's CDR3 is CASRALTASYEQYF. CDR3 DNA: TGTGCCAGCAGAGCCCTGACGGCCTCCTACGAGCAGTACTTC.

This chain uses TRBV7-6 with TRBJ2-7; the D gene could be TRBD1 or TRBD2 (5 bases each). The V and J ends lost 6 bases and 6 bases respectively, with 21 bases between them. Germline V gene sequence: CDR1 SGHVS, CDR2 FNYEAQ. CDR3 length: 15 amino acids. DNA for the CDR3: TGTGCCAGCAGTCCAACCGGGACCCTGGGCGGCGAGCAGTACTTC. Protein: CASSPTGTLGGEQYF.

This clone was seen a handful of times. The chain links TRBV6-6 to TRBJ1-2; D gene uncertain. The V gene lost 1 base and the J gene lost 6 bases, with 6 bases spanning the gap. CDR1 is MNHNY, CDR2 SVGAGI, per germline (reference sequence). The CDR3 covers 12 residues. The CDR3 protein is CASSYLADGYTF. The CDR3 DNA reads TGTGCCAGCAGTTACTTGGCTGATGGCTACACCTTC.

In this sample, this clone turned up a few times. The chain joins TRBV6-1 to TRBJ1-6; D is unresolved. CDR3 length: 12 amino acids. CDR1 MNHNS and CDR2 SASEGT come from the germline V gene. Trimming removed 7 bases at V and 6 bases at J, with 7 bases between. The CDR3 DNA is TGTGCCAGCACAAGACTTAATTCACCCCTCCACTTT. This encodes CASTRLNSPLHF.

CDR3 DNA: TGTGCCAGCAGCCAACCAGGGGTGAGCTCTGGAAACACCATATATTTT. Protein: CASSQPGVSSGNTIYF. This chain joins TRBV4-2 and TRBJ1-3; the D gene is possibly TRBD1 (6 bases). V was trimmed by 2 bases and J by 0 bases, leaving 11 bases between them. This CDR3 has 16 residues. From germline, CDR1 is LGHNA and CDR2 YNFKEQ.

Remarks on this clone: This CDR3 is also generated by other DNA sequences in the sample. The chain joins TRBV9 to TRBJ2-1, with D unclear. The CDR3 consists of 11 residues. V gave up 3 bases and J gave up 7 bases, with 5 bases separating them. CDR1 is SGDLS and CDR2 is YYNGEE in the germline V gene. The CDR3 sequence is CASSGYNEQFF. In nucleotides, the CDR3 is TGTGCCAGCAGCGGATATAATGAGCAGTTCTTC. Full variable domain (outside the CDR3, taken from reference TRBV9 and TRBJ2-1): DSGVTQTPKHLITATGQRVTLRCSPRSGDLSVYWYQQSLDQGLQFLIQYYNGEERAKGNILERFSAQQFPDLHSELNLSSLELGDSALYFCASSGYNEQFFGPGTRLTVL.

This chain connects TRBV25-1 to TRBJ2-3; 8 bases match TRBD1. Germline V gene data show CDR1 as MGHDK and CDR2 as SYGVNS. This CDR3 is 16 amino acids long. V lost 2 bases, J lost 0 bases, and 4 bases stayed unmatched. The CDR3 sequence is CASSEPRQGSTDTQYF. In DNA form, the CDR3 reads TGTGCCAGCAGTGAACCTCGACAGGGGAGCACAGATACGCAGTATTTT.

This chain joins TRBV5-1 and TRBJ2-3; 9 bases match TRBD1. Trimming cost V 2 bases and J 7 bases; bases outside gene matches: 8. The length of the CDR3 is 15 residues. Germline lookup yields CDR1 SGHRS and CDR2 YFSETQ. CDR3 sequence (DNA): TGCGCCAGCAGCTTTGGGGACAGGGATTTAAATACGCAGTATTTT. Encoded protein: CASSFGDRDLNTQYF.

V usage is TRBV27 and J usage is TRBJ2-7, with 9 bases fitting TRBD1. With 3 bases clipped from V and 4 bases from J, the junction kept 7 bases outside the gene matches. Germline V gene sequence: CDR1 MNHEY, CDR2 SMNVEV (reference sequence). This CDR3 comprises 15 residues. This chain's CDR3 is CASSFSGQGTYEQYF. CDR3 DNA: TGTGCCAGCAGTTTTTCGGGACAGGGAACATACGAGCAGTACTTC.

Of note for this clone: The junction differs from germline at one of its ends, possibly a read error. This sequence joins TRBV6-1 and TRBJ1-5; 9 bases are shared with TRBD1. CDR1 MNHNS and CDR2 SASEGT come from the germline V gene. The CDR3 spans 10 residues. DNA for the CDR3: TGTGCCAGCGGGGACAGGGAACGGAATTTT. Its protein product is CASGDRERNF.

The chain is built from TRBV6-1 and TRBJ2-5, with D uncertain. The CDR3 sequence is 12 residues long. Trimming stripped 3 bases from V and 7 bases from J, with 9 bases between. Germline V gene sequence: CDR1 MNHNS, CDR2 SASEGT. CDR3 coding DNA: TGTGCCAGCAGTGACCCCCCCGGGACCCAGTACTTC. This sequence encodes CASSDPPGTQYF.

The chain employs TRBV6-6 and TRBJ1-2; 8 nucleotides align to TRBD1. The CDR3 extends over 15 amino acids. Germline trimming cut 5 bases from V and 5 bases from J; bases unmatched to any gene: 10. Germline V gene lookup returns CDR1 MNHNY and CDR2 SVGAGI (reference sequence). DNA of the CDR3: TGTGCCAGCAGTCGGGCGGACAGGGAGGGATATGGCTACACCTTC. It codes for CASSRADREGYGYTF.

The chain carries TRBV2 and TRBJ1-1; D remains ambiguous. Trimming removed 0 bases from V and 2 bases from J, with 10 bases in between. Germline loops: CDR1 SNHLY, CDR2 FYNNEI. The CDR3 is 15 residues long. The CDR3 DNA sequence: TGTGCCAGCAGTGAAGCGCGGGTCCTTAACACTGAAGCTTTCTTT. Protein sequence: CASSEARVLNTEAFF.

V is TRBV7-2 and J is TRBJ1-5; 9 bases line up with TRBD1. This CDR3 has 15 residues. The V gene's germline CDR1 is SGHTA and CDR2 FQGNSA. With 5 bases clipped from V and 3 bases from J, the junction kept 5 bases outside the gene matches. The CDR3 here is CASSAWTGDNQPQHF. In nucleotides, the CDR3 is TGTGCCAGCAGCGCCTGGACAGGGGACAATCAGCCCCAGCATTTT.

The V call is TRBV21-1, the J call TRBJ2-1; the DNA was not used to check the table's D call, TRBD2. TRBV21-1 is given as a pseudogene. This CDR3 has 16 amino acids. The CDR3 sequence: CASSKKSPLCGNEQFF. The CDR3 DNA follows: TGTGCCAGCAGCAAAAAAAGCCCCCTATGTGGCAATGAGCAGTTCTTC.

This clone was recorded once. The chain carries TRBV7-2 and TRBJ1-4; 9 bases map to TRBD1. Germline V gives CDR1 SGHTA, CDR2 FQGNSA. The CDR3 is made up of 16 amino acids. Trimming took 1 base from V and 7 from J; bases not matched to a gene: 7. CDR3 region: CASSLGGQGRSEKLFF. In DNA form, the CDR3 reads TGTGCCAGCAGCTTAGGAGGACAGGGGCGTAGTGAAAAACTGTTTTTT.

This chain joins TRBV7-2 and TRBJ2-5, with D tentatively TRBD1 or TRBD2 (5 bases each). CDR1 is SGHTA, CDR2 FQGNSA, per germline. The V gene lost 5 bases and the J gene lost 5 bases, with 18 bases spanning the gap. The CDR3 covers 15 residues. The CDR3 loop reads CASSKTRGPRETQYF. DNA of the CDR3: TGTGCCAGCAGCAAAACCCGGGGCCCCCGCGAGACCCAGTACTTC.

Only one count was recorded for this clone. The chain is built from TRBV6-1 and TRBJ1-5; D is perhaps TRBD1 (6 bases). Trimming stripped 1 base from V and 3 bases from J, with 10 bases between. Germline CDR1 MNHNS, CDR2 SASEGT. This CDR3 spans 15 amino acids. CDR3: CASSEVRTVNQPQHF. CDR3 DNA: TGTGCCAGCAGTGAAGTGAGGACAGTCAATCAGCCCCAGCATTTT.

As for this clone: Additional DNA sequences in this sample encode the identical CDR3. The gene calls are TRBV6-5 and TRBJ2-7, with 14 nucleotides matching TRBD2. CDR1 is MNHEY, CDR2 SVGAGI, per germline. The J segment lost 5 bases and the V segment lost 2 bases, leaving 5 bases of the junction unmatched. The CDR3 consists of 16 residues. CDR3 DNA: TGTGCCAGCAGTTACACCCGGACTAGCGGGAGGAACGAGCAGTACTTC. Translating gives CASSYTRTSGRNEQYF.